The 30 T cell receptor beta chains reported below all come from one sample, sequenced in a study of radiation and T cells in renal cell carcinoma. The repertoire was sequenced with immunoSEQ multiplex PCR; TCRdb's copy has only in-frame clones and lacks some. The sample has approximately 120,000 clones, about four fifths seen once. Time point noted: baseline pretreatment blood. Treatment of the sample: 15 Gy SBRT to primary tumor, nephrectomy 4 weeks later. Specimen: blood, collected from a patient whose treatment included radiotherapy and nephrectomy. Receptor source: a woman aged 55-70 years with renal cell carcinoma.

The table lists this clone with a few counts. CDR3 nucleotides: TGCAGTGCCCGGGAGTCCTACGAGCAGTACTTC. Protein sequence: CSARESYEQYF. This chain connects TRBV20-1 to TRBJ2-7; maybe TRBD2 (6 bases). From germline, CDR1 is DFQATT and CDR2 SNEGSKA (reference sequence). The CDR3 runs to 11 residues. Trimming took off 6 bases at V and 1 base at J, with 7 bases between the two ends.

The V call is TRBV5-4, the J call TRBJ2-7, with TRBD1 as a possible D gene (5 bases). The CDR3 is 13 residues long. Trimming removed 3 bases from V and 3 bases from J, with 10 bases in between. Germline V gene lookup returns CDR1 SGHNT and CDR2 YYREEE (reference sequence). The CDR3 bases are TGTGCCAGCAGCTCTGGAAGGGGCTACGAGCAGTACTTC. It codes for CASSSGRGYEQYF.

This clone turned up a few times. This chain connects TRBV2 to TRBJ1-2; D remains unclear. The CDR3 loop spans 14 amino acids. V shed 0 bases and J shed 0 bases, with 5 bases lying between them. Germline loops: CDR1 SNHLY, CDR2 FYNNEI. For the CDR3, the DNA is TGTGCCAGCAGTGAAGCCGGCGCTAACTATGGCTACACCTTC. The encoded protein is CASSEAGANYGYTF.

The rearrangement uses TRBV6-1 and TRBJ1-2, with D unclear. This CDR3 spans 14 amino acids. Per germline, CDR1 MNHNS and CDR2 SASEGT. Trimming took 2 bases from V and 4 from J, leaving 11 bases between them. The chain's CDR3 is CASSEKGTPYGYTF. CDR3 DNA sequence: TGTGCCAGCAGTGAAAAAGGAACTCCCTATGGCTACACCTTC.

CDR3 sequence: CATSRGRGNEQFF. Written as DNA, the CDR3 is TGTGCCACCAGCAGAGGACGCGGCAATGAGCAGTTCTTC. J is TRBJ2-1 and V is TRBV15; D gene uncertain. The germline V and J ends were trimmed by 1 base and 6 bases, with 7 bases remaining between them. There are 13 residues in the CDR3. The germline V gene has CDR1 LNHNV and CDR2 YYDKDF (reference sequence).

The rearrangement uses TRBV4-2 and TRBJ2-5; D is unclear. V dropped 1 base and J dropped 2 bases, with 8 bases sitting between them. The CDR3 runs to 14 residues. Germline V gene lookup returns CDR1 LGHNA and CDR2 YNFKEQ. The CDR3 spells CASSQADGQETQYF. The CDR3 DNA reads as TGTGCCAGCAGCCAAGCCGACGGACAAGAGACCCAGTACTTC.

The rearrangement joins TRBV6-5 to TRBJ2-2; D gene uncertain. Trimming removed 0 bases from V and 2 bases from J, with 7 bases in between. This CDR3 contains 15 residues. Looked up from germline, CDR1 is MNHEY and CDR2 is SVGAGI. CDR3 sequence reads: CASSYSRRNTGELFF. In DNA form, the CDR3 reads TGTGCCAGCAGTTACTCACGGAGAAACACCGGGGAGCTGTTTTTT.

This clone was detected once. The genes are TRBV4-1 and TRBJ2-1; D remains unclear. Per the germline V gene, CDR1 is MGHRA and CDR2 is YSYEKL. V lost 0 bases and J lost 8, with 8 bases in between. The CDR3 totals 13 residues. The CDR3 protein is CASSQEDGYEQFF. For the CDR3, the DNA is TGCGCCAGCAGCCAAGAGGACGGGTATGAGCAGTTCTTC.

The V call is TRBV14, the J call TRBJ2-2; D is unresolved. V gave up 4 bases and J gave up 1 base, with 4 bases separating them. Germline values: CDR1 SGHDN, CDR2 FVKESK. This CDR3 contains 13 residues. This chain's CDR3 is CASSRVNTGELFF. The CDR3 coding sequence is TGTGCCAGCAGCCGCGTGAACACCGGGGAGCTGTTTTTT.

The gene calls are TRBV6-6 and TRBJ2-1; D remains ambiguous. Trimming pared 2 bases from V and 7 bases from J, leaving 9 bases between. Germline CDR1 MNHNY, CDR2 SVGAGI (reference sequence). CDR3 length: 13 amino acids. CDR3 DNA sequence: TGTGCCAGCAGTTACAGAGACTGGAATGAGCAGTTCTTC. Translation: CASSYRDWNEQFF.

The CDR3 nucleotides are TGTGCCAGTAGGACAGGGAGTAAGGGCAATCAGCCCCAGCATTTT. It encodes CASRTGSKGNQPQHF. The V call is TRBV19, the J call TRBJ1-5, with 7 bases that match TRBD1. CDR3 size: 15 residues. Per the germline V gene, CDR1 is LNHDA and CDR2 is SQIVND (reference sequence). Trimming cost V 6 bases and J 2 bases; bases outside gene matches: 7. The variable domain in full, with the rest retrieved from reference TRBV19 and TRBJ1-5, is DGGITQSPKYLFRKEGQNVTLSCEQNLNHDAMYWYRQDPGQGLRLIYYSQIVNDFQKGDIAEGYSVSREKKESFPLTVTSAQKNPTAFYLCASRTGSKGNQPQHFGDGTRLSIL.

This sequence joins TRBV28 and TRBJ1-5; D possibly corresponds to TRBD1 (6 bases). From germline, CDR1 is MDHEN and CDR2 SYDVKM. The CDR3 is made up of 16 amino acids. The V gene lost 3 bases and the J gene lost 3 bases, with 15 bases spanning the gap. For the CDR3, the DNA is TGTGCCAGCAGTTTGCCTTGGCAGGGGTTCAATCAGCCCCAGCATTTT. It codes for CASSLPWQGFNQPQHF.

The chain couples TRBV2 to TRBJ2-7; 14 positions match TRBD2. This CDR3 spans 17 amino acids. Germline CDR1 SNHLY, CDR2 FYNNEI. The V gene end was trimmed by 4 bases and the J gene end by 5 bases; junction bases not matched to a gene: 10. The CDR3 sequence is CASSVGRGTSGSHEQYF. CDR3 DNA sequence: TGTGCCAGCAGTGTCGGACGGGGGACTAGCGGGAGCCACGAGCAGTACTTC. The full variable domain, rest sourced from reference TRBV2 and TRBJ2-7, is EPEVTQTPSHQVTQMGQEVILRCVPISNHLYFYWYRQILGQKVEFLVSFYNNEISEKSEIFDDQFSVERPDGSNFTLKIRSTKLEDSAMYFCASSVGRGTSGSHEQYFGPGTRLTVT.

The gene calls are TRBV6-1 and TRBJ2-7; D unclear. CDR1 is MNHNS, CDR2 SASEGT, per germline. V lost 2 bases and J 2 bases, leaving 10 bases between the germline ends. The CDR3 is 14 residues long. The CDR3, as DNA: TGTGCCAGCAGTGAACCAGGCGAGCCCTACGAGCAGTACTTC. It specifies CASSEPGEPYEQYF.

CDR3 in amino acids: CASSDPGQRETQYF. The CDR3 region has the DNA TGTGCCAGCAGCGACCCGGGTCAGCGAGAGACCCAGTACTTC. The rearrangement links TRBV27 to TRBJ2-5; D is uncertain. Germline loops: CDR1 MNHEY, CDR2 SMNVEV (reference sequence). The CDR3 is 14 residues long. The germline V and J ends were trimmed by 6 bases and 4 bases, with 15 bases remaining between them.

The J gene is TRBJ2-1, the V gene TRBV7-9; 8 bases fit TRBD2. The CDR3 spans 15 residues. Germline-derived CDR1 and CDR2 are SEHNR and FQNEAQ (reference sequence). V lost 7 bases, J lost 8 bases, and 13 bases stayed unmatched. The CDR3: CASIPGTSRFHEQFF. The CDR3 DNA sequence: TGTGCCAGCATCCCCGGGACTAGTAGGTTTCATGAGCAGTTCTTC.

This chain uses TRBV7-2 with TRBJ1-2, with 7 bases identical to TRBD1. J gave up 4 bases and V 1 base, and 3 bases lay outside the gene matches. The CDR3 is made up of 14 amino acids. Germline V lookup: CDR1 SGHTA, CDR2 FQGNSA. The CDR3 DNA follows: TGTGCCAGCAGCTTAGAGGGGGCCTTCTATGGCTACACCTTC. This sequence encodes CASSLEGAFYGYTF.

This rearrangement joins TRBV5-4 to TRBJ1-5, with TRBD1 matching over 8 bases. The trim removed 2 bases at V and 0 bases at J, leaving 7 bases unmatched. Germline V gene lookup returns CDR1 SGHNT and CDR2 YYREEE (reference sequence). This CDR3 comprises 17 residues. This CDR3 reads CASSFGTGPHSNQPQHF. The DNA for the CDR3 is TGTGCCAGCAGCTTTGGGACAGGACCGCATAGCAATCAGCCCCAGCATTTT.

The chain is built from TRBV4-1 and TRBJ1-2, with D possibly matching TRBD1 (5 bases). Germline V gene data show CDR1 as MGHRA and CDR2 as YSYEKL. V was trimmed by 0 bases and J by 0 bases, leaving 17 bases between them. CDR3 size: 18 residues. Here the CDR3 DNA reads TGCGCCAGCAGCCAAGACGGACAAAGTGCGTGGACTAACTATGGCTACACCTTC. Translating it yields CASSQDGQSAWTNYGYTF.

This clone was recorded a few times. This chain links TRBV2 with TRBJ1-2; TRBD1 might be the D (6 bases). The CDR3 has 17 amino acids. Per germline, CDR1 SNHLY and CDR2 FYNNEI. V gave up 7 bases and J gave up 5 bases, with 26 bases separating them. CDR3 DNA sequence: TGTGCCAGCATTGGACCGTCCCCTCTGACAGGCTCGTATGGCTACACCTTC. Protein sequence: CASIGPSPLTGSYGYTF.

The chain couples TRBV28 to TRBJ1-3; D ambiguous. This CDR3 region has 16 residues. In germline, CDR1 is MDHEN, CDR2 SYDVKM. Trimming took 3 bases from V and 0 from J, leaving 12 bases between them. In nucleotides, the CDR3 is TGTGCCAGCAGTTTTGCGGTACAGTCCTCTGGAAACACCATATATTTT. Amino acid sequence: CASSFAVQSSGNTIYF.

This clone was counted between two and nine times. This chain joins TRBV28 and TRBJ1-1; D uncertain. The CDR3 totals 13 residues. CDR1 is MDHEN, CDR2 SYDVKM, per germline. Trimming removed 5 bases at V and 0 bases at J, with 7 bases between. As DNA, the CDR3 is TGTGCCAGCAGTCGACCGATGAACACTGAAGCTTTCTTT. Translated, it gives CASSRPMNTEAFF. The full variable domain, with the rest looked up from reference TRBV28 and TRBJ1-1, is DVKVTQSSRYLVKRTGEKVFLECVQDMDHENMFWYRQDPGLGLRLIYFSYDVKMKEKGDIPEGYSVSREKKERFSLILESASTNQTSMYLCASSRPMNTEAFFGQGTRLTVV.

The chain recombines TRBV6-1 with TRBJ1-4; D gene uncertain. From germline, CDR1 is MNHNS and CDR2 SASEGT. The V and J ends lost 1 base and 5 bases respectively, with 11 bases between them. The CDR3 runs 15 residues. CDR3: CASSEVWATNEKLFF. CDR3 in DNA: TGTGCCAGCAGTGAAGTGTGGGCGACCAATGAAAAACTGTTTTTT.

This chain joins TRBV4-3 and TRBJ2-3, with TRBD2 matching over 16 bases. Germline lookup yields CDR1 LGHNA and CDR2 YSLEER. This CDR3 is 19 amino acids long. J gave up 6 bases and V 4 bases, and 13 bases lay outside the gene matches. The CDR3 nucleotides are TGCGCCAGCAGCCTTAGGCCGCCGGGACTAGCGGGAGGGGGGGATACGCAGTATTTT. Its translation is CASSLRPPGLAGGGDTQYF.

J is TRBJ2-1 and V is TRBV7-3; 8 bases fit TRBD1. The CDR3 is made up of 15 amino acids. Unmatched junction bases numbered 8, after V lost 5 bases and J lost 5 bases. Germline V gene lookup returns CDR1 SGHTA and CDR2 FQGTGA. This CDR3 is CASSLTGDPNNEQFF. CDR3 bases: TGTGCCAGCAGCCTGACAGGGGACCCAAACAATGAGCAGTTCTTC.

The gene calls are TRBV5-1 and TRBJ2-2, with 9 positions matching TRBD2. The CDR3 is made up of 16 amino acids. Germline CDR1 and CDR2: SGHRS and YFSETQ. After removal of 3 bases from V and 9 bases from J, the junction contained 12 bases not matched to a gene. The CDR3 DNA is TGCGCCAGCAGCTCCGAGGCGGGGGGGACGTCTTGGGAGCTGTTTTTT. It codes for CASSSEAGGTSWELFF.

The chain is built from TRBV21-1 and TRBJ1-2. TRBV21-1 is a pseudogene segment. The CDR3 runs 13 residues. The CDR3 coding sequence is TGTGCCAGCAGCACGATCGAAAACTATGGCTACACCTTC. Protein product: CASSTIENYGYTF.

The chain employs TRBV5-1 and TRBJ1-1, with D possibly being TRBD1 (5 bases). Germline-derived CDR1 and CDR2 are SGHRS and YFSETQ. This CDR3 contains 14 residues. Trimming removed 3 bases at V and 1 base at J, with 10 bases between. CDR3 sequence reads: CASSWDGGNTEAFF. The CDR3, as DNA: TGCGCCAGCAGCTGGGACGGGGGGAACACTGAAGCTTTCTTT.

This chain links TRBV28 with TRBJ2-1, with 12 bases identical to TRBD2. The CDR3 is 16 amino acids. CDR1 is MDHEN, CDR2 SYDVKM, per germline. V shed 4 bases, J shed 8 bases, and the junction held 9 bases outside the gene matches. For the CDR3, the DNA is TGTGCCAGCAGTTCGACTGGACTAGCGGGAAGATATGAGCAGTTCTTC. It specifies CASSSTGLAGRYEQFF.

The gene calls are TRBV30 and TRBJ2-7; maybe TRBD2 (6 bases). Per germline, CDR1 GTSNPN and CDR2 SVGIG (reference sequence). CDR3 length: 15 residues. The ends were cut back, 2 bases at V and 4 bases at J, with 18 bases in the middle. The CDR3 is CAWSTDGGKGYEQYF. The CDR3 coding sequence is TGTGCCTGGAGTACCGACGGCGGGAAGGGGTACGAGCAGTACTTC.